Following are 26 T cell receptor beta chains from one sample sequenced in a study of blood T cell repertoires in COVID-19. Repertoires were generated with immunoSEQ multiplex PCR, while TCRdb's copy carries only in-frame clones and drops some. Counted here are more than 100,000 clones, about 90% occurring once; the ten biggest clones make up about 1%. The sequenced material came from peripheral blood. Receptors originate from a woman in her forties or fifties with active or convalescent COVID-19.

The gene calls are TRBV11-3 and TRBJ1-6, with D uncertain. Germline CDR1 is SGHNT and CDR2 is YENEEA. This CDR3 is built from 13 residues. The germline V and J ends were trimmed by 1 base and 10 bases, with 8 bases remaining between them. The CDR3 nucleotides are TGTGCCAGCAGCTTAGGCCGCGGGTCACCCCTCCACTTT. Protein sequence: CASSLGRGSPLHF.

The chain recombines TRBV7-2 with TRBJ2-2; the D is unclear. The CDR3 sequence is 14 residues long. V lost 1 base to trimming and J lost 4 bases, with 7 bases between them. Germline V gene data show CDR1 as SGHTA and CDR2 as FQGNSA. The CDR3 sequence is CASSLERITGELFF. In nucleotides, the CDR3 is TGTGCCAGCAGCTTAGAGAGGATCACCGGGGAGCTGTTTTTT.

CDR3 amino acids: CASSPGTGEYYGYTF. CDR3 nucleotide sequence: TGTGCCAGCTCACCAGGGACAGGGGAATACTATGGCTACACCTTC. The V call is TRBV18, the J call TRBJ1-2, with 10 bases identical to TRBD1. The CDR3 extends over 15 amino acids. V dropped 2 bases and J dropped 3; count of bases not matched to a gene: 3. Germline V gene sequence: CDR1 KGHSH, CDR2 LQKENI.

V and J are TRBV7-9 and TRBJ1-3; 8 positions match TRBD1. J was trimmed by 4 bases and V by 1 base; bases with no gene match: 6. This CDR3 contains 16 residues. The germline V gene encodes CDR1 SEHNR and CDR2 FQNEAQ (reference sequence). CDR3 loop: CASSLGRQGTGNTIYF. The CDR3 DNA is TGTGCCAGCAGCTTAGGGCGACAGGGGACAGGAAACACCATATATTTT. The entire variable domain, with the rest obtained from reference TRBV7-9 and TRBJ1-3, is as follows: DTGVSQNPRHKITKRGQNVTFRCDPISEHNRLYWYRQTLGQGPEFLTYFQNEAQLEKSRLLSDRFSAERPKGSFSTLEIQRTEQGDSAMYLCASSLGRQGTGNTIYFGEGSWLTVV.

The chain is built from TRBV7-2 and TRBJ2-5; 9 bases line up with TRBD2. The CDR3 is 18 residues long. Germline V lookup: CDR1 SGHTA, CDR2 FQGNSA. Germline trimming cut 1 base from V and 4 bases from J; bases unmatched to any gene: 13. CDR3 coding DNA: TGTGCCAGCAGCTTAGGTCCGGACGCGGGACTAGCTGGAGAGACCCAGTACTTC. Protein product: CASSLGPDAGLAGETQYF.

J is TRBJ1-4 and V is TRBV28; a weak D match, TRBD1 (6 bases). Per germline, CDR1 MDHEN and CDR2 SYDVKM. V lost 4 bases to trimming and J lost 5 bases, with 11 bases between them. The CDR3 spans 14 residues. This chain's CDR3 is CASSWRQANEKLFF. CDR3 sequence (DNA): TGTGCCAGCAGTTGGCGACAGGCAAATGAAAAACTGTTTTTT. The full variable domain, with the rest looked up from reference TRBV28 and TRBJ1-4, is DVKVTQSSRYLVKRTGEKVFLECVQDMDHENMFWYRQDPGLGLRLIYFSYDVKMKEKGDIPEGYSVSREKKERFSLILESASTNQTSMYLCASSWRQANEKLFFGSGTQLSVL.

The chain joins TRBV5-1 to TRBJ1-2; the D gene is possibly TRBD1 (5 bases). Looked up from germline, CDR1 is SGHRS and CDR2 is YFSETQ. The CDR3 totals 14 residues. Deletions cut 0 bases from V and 5 bases from J, with 11 bases between. The CDR3 is CASSLDSRDYGYTF. In nucleotides, the CDR3 is TGCGCCAGCAGCTTGGATAGCAGGGATTATGGCTACACCTTC.

This chain uses TRBV13 with TRBJ2-3; a possible D gene is TRBD2 (6 bases). The CDR3 loop spans 16 amino acids. Trimming removed 3 bases from V and 2 bases from J, with 15 bases in between. Germline CDR1 PRHDT, CDR2 FYEKMQ (reference sequence). Written as DNA, the CDR3 is TGTGCCAGCAGCTTGCGGCAGGGAGGTCCCACAGATACGCAGTATTTT. It is translated as CASSLRQGGPTDTQYF. The entire variable domain, with the rest obtained from reference TRBV13 and TRBJ2-3, is as follows: AAGVIQSPRHLIKEKRETATLKCYPIPRHDTVYWYQQGPGQDPQFLISFYEKMQSDKGSIPDRFSAQQFSDYHSELNMSSLELGDSALYFCASSLRQGGPTDTQYFGPGTRLTVL.

The chain employs TRBV29-1 and TRBJ1-4; D ambiguous. Looked up from germline, CDR1 is SQVTM and CDR2 is ANQGSEA. This CDR3 spans 13 amino acids. V lost 4 bases to trimming and J lost 10 bases, with 16 bases between them. This CDR3 is CSVGEVGVGKLFF. The CDR3 DNA is TGCAGCGTTGGAGAAGTCGGGGTTGGAAAACTGTTTTTT.

This chain joins TRBV4-1 and TRBJ1-1; D gene uncertain. Germline-derived CDR1 and CDR2 are MGHRA and YSYEKL. The ends were cut back, 0 bases at V and 1 base at J, with 18 bases in the middle. This CDR3 is 18 amino acids long. CDR3 loop: CASSQDWTGRIGNTEAFF. DNA of the CDR3: TGCGCCAGCAGCCAAGATTGGACGGGAAGGATTGGGAACACTGAAGCTTTCTTT.

The table lists this clone with a count of one. The V call is TRBV28, the J call TRBJ1-5; D is perhaps TRBD1 (5 bases). Between the trimmed V and J ends, which lost 1 base and 7 bases, there was a span of 17 bases. The CDR3 sequence is 16 residues long. Per the germline V gene, CDR1 is MDHEN and CDR2 is SYDVKM. CDR3 coding DNA: TGTGCCAGCAGTTTATTTGGTGGAGGGGTGGGGCAGCCCCAGCATTTT. Protein product: CASSLFGGGVGQPQHF. Filled out from reference TRBV28 and TRBJ1-5, the complete variable domain reads DVKVTQSSRYLVKRTGEKVFLECVQDMDHENMFWYRQDPGLGLRLIYFSYDVKMKEKGDIPEGYSVSREKKERFSLILESASTNQTSMYLCASSLFGGGVGQPQHFGDGTRLSIL.

The gene calls are TRBV25-1 and TRBJ1-5; D possibly corresponds to TRBD1 (6 bases). CDR3 length equals 14 residues. Trimming cost V 2 bases and J 7 bases, with 12 bases left between them. Germline V CDR1 and CDR2: MGHDK, SYGVNS. The CDR3 loop reads CASSEGSGVQPQHF. Here the CDR3 DNA reads TGTGCCAGCAGTGAAGGGTCAGGGGTCCAGCCCCAGCATTTT.

The chain recombines TRBV7-9 with TRBJ2-1; D perhaps matches TRBD2 (6 bases). Germline loops: CDR1 SEHNR, CDR2 FQNEAQ (reference sequence). The CDR3 totals 12 residues. The V and J ends lost 3 bases and 6 bases respectively, with 6 bases between them. This CDR3 is CASSLGLNEQFF. As DNA, the CDR3 is TGTGCCAGCAGCTTGGGACTCAATGAGCAGTTCTTC.

In DNA form, the CDR3 reads TGTGCCAGCAGCCCGACACGGGGATACACTGAAGCTTTCTTT. Translating gives CASSPTRGYTEAFF. The genes are TRBV7-2 and TRBJ1-1; D not certain. The V end was cut by 5 bases, the J end by 3 bases, with 13 bases between. The CDR3 sequence is 14 residues long. Germline V gene lookup returns CDR1 SGHTA and CDR2 FQGNSA.

The J gene is TRBJ2-5, the V gene TRBV27; 9 positions match TRBD2. V lost 6 bases and J lost 5; bases outside the gene matches: 13. Germline CDR1 reads MNHEY; CDR2 reads SMNVEV (reference sequence). This CDR3 is built from 16 residues. CDR3 DNA sequence: TGTGCCAGCAGCCCGGGCATAGCGGGAGATCGGGAGACCCAGTACTTC. Translated, it gives CASSPGIAGDRETQYF.

This rearrangement joins TRBV5-5 to TRBJ1-4; the match to TRBD1 covers 7 bases. CDR3 length: 14 amino acids. The germline gives CDR1 SGHKS, CDR2 YYEKEE (reference sequence). V trimming: 4 bases; J trimming: 3 bases; junction bases outside the gene matches: 3. CDR3 DNA: TGTGCCAGCAGCCCCACAGGGGCTAATGAAAAACTGTTTTTT. As protein: CASSPTGANEKLFF.

The rearrangement uses TRBV27 and TRBJ2-7; 14 bases are shared with TRBD2. V shed 4 bases, J shed 1 base, and the junction held 9 bases outside the gene matches. Germline CDR1 is MNHEY and CDR2 is SMNVEV (reference sequence). The CDR3 extends over 18 amino acids. The CDR3 DNA reads TGTGCCAGCAGTTCCGTTCCCGGGACTAGCGGGAGATCCTACGAGCAGTACTTC. Its protein is CASSSVPGTSGRSYEQYF.

This clone was seen once. This chain uses TRBV19 with TRBJ1-4; weak D call: TRBD1 (6 bases). The V gene's germline CDR1 is LNHDA and CDR2 SQIVND (reference sequence). This CDR3 is built from 15 residues. Trimming cost V 4 bases and J 4 bases, with 13 bases left between them. CDR3 sequence: CASSTSGVFNEKLFF. DNA for the CDR3: TGTGCCAGTAGTACCTCAGGGGTTTTTAATGAAAAACTGTTTTTT.

For the CDR3, the DNA is TGTGCCAGCAGTGTGACTGACTCCTACAATGAGCAGTTCTTC. Translation: CASSVTDSYNEQFF. The V gene is TRBV6-4, the J gene TRBJ2-1; D gene ambiguous. This CDR3 has 14 amino acids. The germline V gene has CDR1 MRHNA and CDR2 SNTAGT. The V and J ends lost 4 bases and 0 bases respectively, with 7 bases between them.

The rearrangement links TRBV28 to TRBJ2-7; D is unresolved. V was pared by 6 bases and J by 0 bases, with 9 bases between. CDR1 MDHEN and CDR2 SYDVKM come from the germline V gene. The CDR3 has 13 residues. CDR3 coding DNA: TGTGCCAGCAGGGTCCCCAGCTCCTACGAGCAGTACTTC. Residues: CASRVPSSYEQYF.

The chain links TRBV28 to TRBJ2-5; TRBD1 matches 7 bases. The CDR3 sequence is 13 residues long. Germline V gives CDR1 MDHEN, CDR2 SYDVKM. Losses at the gene ends were 8 bases for V and 5 bases for J; bases not matched to a gene: 8. The CDR3 DNA is TGTGCCAGCTCAAGACAGGGCTTCGAGACCCAGTACTTC. This codes for CASSRQGFETQYF.

CDR3 DNA sequence: TGTGCCAGCAGACCGGAAGGGACTAGCGGGAGGGATGTCATTCAGTACTTC. It translates to CASRPEGTSGRDVIQYF. The chain joins TRBV27 to TRBJ2-4, with TRBD2 matching 16 bases. The CDR3 sequence is 17 residues long. With 6 bases clipped from V and 9 bases from J, the junction kept 11 bases outside the gene matches. Germline CDR1 MNHEY, CDR2 SMNVEV (reference sequence).

The chain employs TRBV4-1 and TRBJ2-7; 15 bases map to TRBD2. This CDR3 contains 17 residues. CDR1 is MGHRA, CDR2 YSYEKL, per germline. The J segment lost 5 bases and the V segment lost 3 bases, leaving 8 bases of the junction unmatched. This CDR3 reads CASSQGWTSGRENEQYF. The CDR3 DNA reads TGCGCCAGCAGCCAGGGGTGGACTAGCGGGAGGGAGAACGAGCAGTACTTC.

This chain joins TRBV2 and TRBJ2-7, with a tentative D call TRBD2 (5 bases). V was trimmed by 8 bases and J by 4 bases, leaving 18 bases between them. The germline CDR1 and CDR2 sequences are SNHLY and FYNNEI. This CDR3 spans 14 amino acids. This CDR3 reads CASRVESPGYEQYF. Here the CDR3 DNA reads TGTGCCAGCCGAGTCGAGAGTCCGGGATACGAGCAGTACTTC.

This clone was seen once. The sample has other DNA sequences that encode this CDR3 too. The gene calls are TRBV7-2 and TRBJ1-2; D is unresolved. The CDR3 runs to 14 residues. Deletions cut 1 base from V and 1 base from J, with 7 bases between. Germline loops: CDR1 SGHTA, CDR2 FQGNSA. In DNA form, the CDR3 reads TGTGCCAGCAGCTTAGGAGGCAGTAACTATGGCTACACCTTC. This translates into CASSLGGSNYGYTF. Filled out from reference TRBV7-2 and TRBJ1-2, the complete variable domain reads GAGVSQSPSNKVTEKGKDVELRCDPISGHTALYWYRQSLGQGLEFLIYFQGNSAPDKSGLPSDRFSAERTGGSVSTLTIQRTQQEDSAVYLCASSLGGSNYGYTFGSGTRLTVV.

V usage is TRBV6-2 or TRBV6-3 and J usage is TRBJ2-1; unclear D gene. The CDR3 runs 16 residues. Germline V gene data show CDR1 as MNHEY and CDR2 as SVGEGT. V was clipped by 0 bases and J by 7 bases, with 16 bases between them. DNA for the CDR3: TGTGCCAGCAGTTACTCCCGATTCAGCGACCCGAATGAGCAGTTCTTC. Translated: CASSYSRFSDPNEQFF.